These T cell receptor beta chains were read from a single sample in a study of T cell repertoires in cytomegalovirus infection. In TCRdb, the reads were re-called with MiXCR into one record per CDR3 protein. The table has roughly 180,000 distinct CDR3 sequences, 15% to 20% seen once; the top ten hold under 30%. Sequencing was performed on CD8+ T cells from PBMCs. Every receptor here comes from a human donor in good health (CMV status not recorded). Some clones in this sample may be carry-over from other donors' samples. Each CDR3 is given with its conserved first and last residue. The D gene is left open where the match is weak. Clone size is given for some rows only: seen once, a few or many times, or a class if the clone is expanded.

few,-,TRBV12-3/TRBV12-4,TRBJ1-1,TGTGCCAGCAGTTTAGCGCTTGGGATGGGCACTGAAGCTTTCTTT,CASSLALGMGTEAFF
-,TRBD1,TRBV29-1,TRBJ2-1,TGCAGCGTTGAATCTGGGGACAGGCAGACGTACAATGAGCAGTTCTTC,CSVESGDRQTYNEQFF
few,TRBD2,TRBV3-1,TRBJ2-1,TGTGCCAGCAGCCAACGCGGGGGGACGAGCTCCTACAATGAGCAGTTCTTC,CASSQRGGTSSYNEQFF
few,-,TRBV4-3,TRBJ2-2,TGCGCCAGCAGCCAAGCCCACACCAGGGCCTTCACGAGCACCGGGGAGCTGTTTTTT,CASSQAHTRAFTSTGELFF
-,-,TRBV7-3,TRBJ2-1,TGTGCCAGCAGCCTTTATCTGAGCTCCTACAATGAGCAGTTCTTC,CASSLYLSSYNEQFF
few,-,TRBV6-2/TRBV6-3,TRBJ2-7,TGTGCCAGCAGTTACTCACTCCCTCCGATCTTTTCCGCCTACGAGCAGTACTTC,CASSYSLPPIFSAYEQYF
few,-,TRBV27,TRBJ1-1,TGTGCCAGCCTAGGGGGGGTACGAACTGAAGCTTTCTTT,CASLGGVRTEAFF
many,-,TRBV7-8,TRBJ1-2,TGTGCCAGCAGCTTCGGCGCTCGAGACTACACCTTC,CASSFGARDYTF
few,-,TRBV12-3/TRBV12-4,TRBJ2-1,TGTGCCAGCAGTTTAGCGGGAGCTAGGGGCAATGAGCAGTTCTTC,CASSLAGARGNEQFF
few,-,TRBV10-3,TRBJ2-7,TGTGCCATCAGTGAGGAGGGACGGCGGTACGAGCAGTACTTC,CAISEEGRRYEQYF
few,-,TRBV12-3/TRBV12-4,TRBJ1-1,TGTGCCAGCAGTCTCGCGCGCCCCGACACTGAAGCTTTCTTT,CASSLARPDTEAFF
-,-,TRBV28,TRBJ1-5,TGTGCCAGCAGTTCGAGGACCGATGATAGCAATCAGCCCCAGCATTTT,CASSSRTDDSNQPQHF
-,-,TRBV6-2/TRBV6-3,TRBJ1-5,TGTGCCCGCAGTTACCGACAGGCAACAAGAAGTCAGCCCCAGCATTTT,CARSYRQATRSQPQHF
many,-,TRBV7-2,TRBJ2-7,TGTGCCAGCAGCTTGGCAGCTAACCTCTACGAGCAGTACTTC,CASSLAANLYEQYF
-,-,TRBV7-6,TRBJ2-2,TGTGCCAGCAGCTTAGAAGTCCGGCCCGAGGAGCTGTTTTTT,CASSLEVRPEELFF
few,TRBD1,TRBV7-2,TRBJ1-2,TGTGCCAGCAGGAGACAGGGTACCAACTATGGCTACACCTTC,CASRRQGTNYGYTF
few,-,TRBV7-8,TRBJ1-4,TGTGCCAGCAGCCGAGACTTGGTCAGGGCTAATGAAAAACTGTTTTTT,CASSRDLVRANEKLFF
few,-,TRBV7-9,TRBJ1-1,TGTGCCAGCAGCACGGGCCCTGAAGCTTTCTTT,CASSTGPEAFF
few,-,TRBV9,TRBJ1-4,TGTGCCAGCAGCGTAGCTGGAGGGGATGGTGAAAAACTGTTTTTT,CASSVAGGDGEKLFF
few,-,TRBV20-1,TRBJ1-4,TGCAGTGCTTTTACCGGACTCGGCCTACCTGATGCAACTAATGAAAAACTGTTTTTT,CSAFTGLGLPDATNEKLFF
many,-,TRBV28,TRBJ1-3,TGTGCCAGCAGTTTAAGTTCGGGAACTGGAAACACCATATATTTT,CASSLSSGTGNTIYF
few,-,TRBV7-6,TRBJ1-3,TGTGCCAGCAGCTTAGCGCAAGACCTCCTGCTCTCTGGAAACACCATATATTTT,CASSLAQDLLLSGNTIYF
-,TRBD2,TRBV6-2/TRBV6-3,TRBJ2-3,TGTGCCAGCAGTTACCGGGAGGGCGGAAGCACAGATACGCAGTATTTT,CASSYREGGSTDTQYF
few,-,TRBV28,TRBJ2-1,-,CASSTSGQTLRNNEQFF
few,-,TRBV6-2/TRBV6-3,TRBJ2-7,TGTGCCAGCAGTTACCTAGGAGGGTCCTACGAGCAGTACTTC,CASSYLGGSYEQYF
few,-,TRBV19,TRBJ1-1,TGTGCCAGTAGTATAATCTCTCCCGACGGGAGGGTAACTGAAGCTTTCTTT,CASSIISPDGRVTEAFF
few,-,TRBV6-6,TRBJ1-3,TGTGCCAGCACAGGACACTCTGGAAACACCATATATTTT,CASTGHSGNTIYF
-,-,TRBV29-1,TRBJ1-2,TGCAGCGTTGAAGAAAAGGTGGAGACAGTCTATGGCTACACCTTC,CSVEEKVETVYGYTF
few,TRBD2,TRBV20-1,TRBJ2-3,TGCAGTGCGGAACCCGGACTAGCGGGGGATCCTAGCACAGATACGCAGTATTTT,CSAEPGLAGDPSTDTQYF